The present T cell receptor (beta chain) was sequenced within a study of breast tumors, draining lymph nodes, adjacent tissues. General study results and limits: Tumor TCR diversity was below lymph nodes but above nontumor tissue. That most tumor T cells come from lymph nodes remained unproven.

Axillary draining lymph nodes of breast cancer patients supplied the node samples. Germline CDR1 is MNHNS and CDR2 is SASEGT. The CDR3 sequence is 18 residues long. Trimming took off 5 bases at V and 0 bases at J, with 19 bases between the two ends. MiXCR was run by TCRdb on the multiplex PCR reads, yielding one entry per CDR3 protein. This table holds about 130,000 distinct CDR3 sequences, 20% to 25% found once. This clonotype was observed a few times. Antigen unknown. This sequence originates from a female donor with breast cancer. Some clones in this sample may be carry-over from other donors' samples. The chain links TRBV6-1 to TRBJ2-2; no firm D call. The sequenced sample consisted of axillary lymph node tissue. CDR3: CASSKIWRERANTGELFF. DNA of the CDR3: TGTGCCAGCAGTAAAATTTGGCGCGAACGAGCGAACACCGGGGAGCTGTTTTTT.